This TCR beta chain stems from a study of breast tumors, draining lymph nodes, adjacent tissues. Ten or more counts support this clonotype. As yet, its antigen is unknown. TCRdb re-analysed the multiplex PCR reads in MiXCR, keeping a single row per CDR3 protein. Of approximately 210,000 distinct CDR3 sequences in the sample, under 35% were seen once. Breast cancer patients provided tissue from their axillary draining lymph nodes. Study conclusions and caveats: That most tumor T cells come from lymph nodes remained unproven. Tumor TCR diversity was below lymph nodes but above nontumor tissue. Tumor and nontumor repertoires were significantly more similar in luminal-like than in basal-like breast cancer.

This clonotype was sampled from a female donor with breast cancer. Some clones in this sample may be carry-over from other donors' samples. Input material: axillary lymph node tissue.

The CDR3 DNA follows: TGCGCCAGCAGCTTGGAGGGGTGGGTTTACACCTTC. Amino acid sequence: CASSLEGWVYTF. This sequence joins TRBV5-1 and TRBJ1-2; D is possibly TRBD1 (5 bases). CDR3 size: 12 residues. Germline CDR1 and CDR2: SGHRS and YFSETQ. The V end was cut by 0 bases, the J end by 11 bases, with 11 bases between. Supplemented by reference TRBV5-1 and TRBJ1-2, the full variable domain reads KAGVTQTPRYLIKTRGQQVTLSCSPISGHRSVSWYQQTPGQGLQFLFEYFSETQRNKGNFPGRFSGRQFSNSRSEMNVSTLELGDSALYLCASSLEGWVYTFGSGTRLTVV.